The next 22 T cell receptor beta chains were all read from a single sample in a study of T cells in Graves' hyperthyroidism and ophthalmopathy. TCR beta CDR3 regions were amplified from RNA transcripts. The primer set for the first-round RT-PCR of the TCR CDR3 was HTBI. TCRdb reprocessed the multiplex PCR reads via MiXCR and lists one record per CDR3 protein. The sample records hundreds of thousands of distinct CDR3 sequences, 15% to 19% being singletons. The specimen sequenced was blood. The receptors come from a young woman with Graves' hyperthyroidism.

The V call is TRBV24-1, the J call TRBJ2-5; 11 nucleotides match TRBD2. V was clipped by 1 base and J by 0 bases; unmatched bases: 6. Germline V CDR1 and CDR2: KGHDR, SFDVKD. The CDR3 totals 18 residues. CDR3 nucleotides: TGTGCCACCAGTGATTTAGGGACTAGCGGAAACTACCAAGAGACCCAGTACTTC. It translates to CATSDLGTSGNYQETQYF.

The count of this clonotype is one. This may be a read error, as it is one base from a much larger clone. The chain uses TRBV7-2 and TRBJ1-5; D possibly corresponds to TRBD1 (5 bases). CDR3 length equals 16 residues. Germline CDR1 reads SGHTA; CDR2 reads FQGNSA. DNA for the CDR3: TGTGCCAGCAGCCCGTATGAGGGGCTTAGCAGTCAGCCCCAGCATTTT. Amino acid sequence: CASSPYEGLSSQPQHF.

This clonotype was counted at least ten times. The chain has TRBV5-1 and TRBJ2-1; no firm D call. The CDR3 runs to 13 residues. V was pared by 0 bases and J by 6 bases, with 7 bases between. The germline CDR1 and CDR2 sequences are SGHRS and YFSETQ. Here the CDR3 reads CASSLVGVNEQFF. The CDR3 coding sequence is TGCGCCAGCAGCTTGGTAGGAGTCAATGAGCAGTTCTTC.

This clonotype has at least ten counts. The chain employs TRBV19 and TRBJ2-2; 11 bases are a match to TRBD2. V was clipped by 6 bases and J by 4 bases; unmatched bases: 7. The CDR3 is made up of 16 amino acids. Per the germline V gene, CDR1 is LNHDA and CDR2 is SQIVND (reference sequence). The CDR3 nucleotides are TGTGCCAGTAGGCAACTAGCGGGAGTAGGCACCGGGGAGCTGTTTTTT. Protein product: CASRQLAGVGTGELFF.

The DNA for the CDR3 is TGTGCCAGCTCAGAGGAGGTTCCGGGACAGGAAGGATCCGAGCAGTACTTC. This translates into CASSEEVPGQEGSEQYF. The V call is TRBV18, the J call TRBJ2-7, with TRBD1 matching 8 bases. From germline, CDR1 is KGHSH and CDR2 LQKENI. The CDR3 is 17 residues long. V trimming: 5 bases; J trimming: 6 bases; junction bases outside the gene matches: 18.

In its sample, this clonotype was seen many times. CDR3 protein: CASSFQASSYNEQFF. The CDR3 nucleotides are TGTGCCAGCAGCTTTCAGGCTAGCTCCTACAATGAGCAGTTCTTC. The chain carries TRBV7-9 and TRBJ2-1, with D unresolved. V was clipped by 3 bases and J by 0 bases, with 9 bases between them. The CDR3 runs to 15 residues. CDR1 is SEHNR, CDR2 FQNEAQ, per germline (reference sequence).

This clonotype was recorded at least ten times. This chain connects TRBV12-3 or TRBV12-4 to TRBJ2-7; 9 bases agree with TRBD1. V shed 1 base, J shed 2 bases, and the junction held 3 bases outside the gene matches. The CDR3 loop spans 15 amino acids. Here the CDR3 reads CASSLGDRVPYEQYF. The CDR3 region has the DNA TGTGCCAGCAGTTTAGGGGACAGGGTCCCCTACGAGCAGTACTTC.

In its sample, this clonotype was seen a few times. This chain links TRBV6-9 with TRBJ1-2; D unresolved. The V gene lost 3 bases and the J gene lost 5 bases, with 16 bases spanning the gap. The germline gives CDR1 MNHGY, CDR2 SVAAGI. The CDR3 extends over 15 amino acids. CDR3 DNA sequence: TGTGCCAGCAGTTACGAGGCAGGATCCCCTTATGGCTACACCTTC. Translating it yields CASSYEAGSPYGYTF.

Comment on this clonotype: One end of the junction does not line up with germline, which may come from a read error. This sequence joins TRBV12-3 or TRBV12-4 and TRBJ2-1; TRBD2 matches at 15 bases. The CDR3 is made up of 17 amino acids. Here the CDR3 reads CASSLRTSGRGVNERFF. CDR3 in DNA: TGTGCCAGCAGCCTTCGGACTAGCGGGAGGGGGGTGAATGAGCGGTTCTTC.

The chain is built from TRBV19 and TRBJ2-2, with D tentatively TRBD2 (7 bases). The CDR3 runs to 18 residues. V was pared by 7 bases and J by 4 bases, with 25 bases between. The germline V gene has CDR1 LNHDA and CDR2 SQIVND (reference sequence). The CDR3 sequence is CASTTQGFGLGITGELFF. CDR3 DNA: TGTGCCAGTACTACACAGGGTTTCGGACTAGGGATCACCGGGGAGCTGTTTTTT.

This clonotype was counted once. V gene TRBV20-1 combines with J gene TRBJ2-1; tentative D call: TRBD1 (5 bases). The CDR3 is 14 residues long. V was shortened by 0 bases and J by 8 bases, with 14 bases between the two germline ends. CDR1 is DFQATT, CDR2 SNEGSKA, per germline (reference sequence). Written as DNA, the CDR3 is TGCAGTGCTAGAGATCCGACAGTGGGCCATGAGCAGTTCTTC. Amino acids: CSARDPTVGHEQFF.

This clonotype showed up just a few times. CDR3 coding DNA: TGTGCCAGCAGCTTAACTAGCGGGAGCCCAGATACGCAGTATTTT. It translates to CASSLTSGSPDTQYF. This chain joins TRBV11-3 and TRBJ2-3; 11 nucleotides line up with TRBD2. V lost 2 bases to trimming and J lost 4 bases; unmatched junction nucleotides: 2. The germline gives CDR1 SGHNT, CDR2 YENEEA. The CDR3 sequence is 15 residues long. Full variable domain (outside the CDR3, taken from reference TRBV11-3 and TRBJ2-3): EAGVVQSPRYKIIEKKQPVAFWCNPISGHNTLYWYLQNLGQGPELLIRYENEEAVDDSQLPKDRFSAERLKGVDSTLKIQPAELGDSAVYLCASSLTSGSPDTQYFGPGTRLTVL.

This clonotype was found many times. CDR3 in DNA: TGTGCCAGCAGCTTGGGTACGGTTGTGGCCCAGCATTTT. The encoded protein is CASSLGTVVAQHF. This chain links TRBV5-5 with TRBJ1-5; D is unresolved. The CDR3 has 13 amino acids. The germline gives CDR1 SGHKS, CDR2 YYEKEE (reference sequence). Trimming stripped 0 bases from V and 11 bases from J, with 12 bases between.

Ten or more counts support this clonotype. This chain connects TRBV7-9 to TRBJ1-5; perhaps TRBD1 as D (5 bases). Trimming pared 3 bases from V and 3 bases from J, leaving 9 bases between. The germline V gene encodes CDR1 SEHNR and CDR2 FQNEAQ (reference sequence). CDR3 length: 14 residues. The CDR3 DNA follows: TGTGCCAGCAGCTTCGCAGGGTACAATCAGCCCCAGCATTTT. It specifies CASSFAGYNQPQHF.

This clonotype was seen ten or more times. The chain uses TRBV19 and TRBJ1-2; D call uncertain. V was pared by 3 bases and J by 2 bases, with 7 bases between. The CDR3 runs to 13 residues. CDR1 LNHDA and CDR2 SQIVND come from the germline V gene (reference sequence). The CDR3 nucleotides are TGTGCCAGTAGTATCATGGAAAACTATGGCTACACCTTC. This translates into CASSIMENYGYTF.

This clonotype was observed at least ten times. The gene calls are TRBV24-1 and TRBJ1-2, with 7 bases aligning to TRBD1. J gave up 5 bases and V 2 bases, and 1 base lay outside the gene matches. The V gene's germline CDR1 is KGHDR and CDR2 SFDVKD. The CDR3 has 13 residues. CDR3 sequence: CATSDSTGYGYTF. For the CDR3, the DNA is TGTGCCACCAGTGATTCGACAGGGTATGGCTACACCTTC.

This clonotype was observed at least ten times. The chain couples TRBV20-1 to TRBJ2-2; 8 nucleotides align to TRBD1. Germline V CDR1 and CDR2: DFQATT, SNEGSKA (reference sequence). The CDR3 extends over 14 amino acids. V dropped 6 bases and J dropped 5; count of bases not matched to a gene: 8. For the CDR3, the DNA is TGCAGTGCGATCGACAGGGGTCGGACCGGGGAGCTGTTTTTT. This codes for CSAIDRGRTGELFF.

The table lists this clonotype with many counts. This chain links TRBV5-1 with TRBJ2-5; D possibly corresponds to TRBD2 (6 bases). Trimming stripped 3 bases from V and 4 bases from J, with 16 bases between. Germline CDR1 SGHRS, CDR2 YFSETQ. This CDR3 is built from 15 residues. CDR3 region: CASSSGRRVRETQYF. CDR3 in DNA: TGCGCCAGCAGCTCGGGGAGGAGGGTACGAGAGACCCAGTACTTC.

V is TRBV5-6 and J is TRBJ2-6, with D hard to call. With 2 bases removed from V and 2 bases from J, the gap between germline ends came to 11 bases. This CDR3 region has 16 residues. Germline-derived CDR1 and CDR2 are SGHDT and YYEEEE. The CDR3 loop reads CASSFRSAAGANVLTF. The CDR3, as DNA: TGTGCCAGCAGCTTTAGGTCGGCAGCTGGGGCCAACGTCCTGACTTTC.

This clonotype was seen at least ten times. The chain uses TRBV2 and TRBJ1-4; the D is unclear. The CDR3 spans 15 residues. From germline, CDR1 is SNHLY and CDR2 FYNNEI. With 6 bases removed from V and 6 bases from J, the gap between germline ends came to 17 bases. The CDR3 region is CASRSVRTGDEKLFF. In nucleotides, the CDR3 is TGTGCCAGCAGGAGCGTGCGCACCGGGGATGAAAAACTGTTTTTT.

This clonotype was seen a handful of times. The CDR3: CASSISLGHGGYTF. The DNA of the CDR3 is TGTGCCAGTAGTATAAGTCTGGGGCACGGTGGCTACACCTTC. This chain connects TRBV19 to TRBJ1-2; D is perhaps TRBD1 (5 bases). The germline gives CDR1 LNHDA, CDR2 SQIVND (reference sequence). V was pared by 2 bases and J by 7 bases, with 14 bases between. The CDR3 runs 14 residues. The full variable domain, completed using reference TRBV19 and TRBJ1-2, is DGGITQSPKYLFRKEGQNVTLSCEQNLNHDAMYWYRQDPGQGLRLIYYSQIVNDFQKGDIAEGYSVSREKKESFPLTVTSAQKNPTAFYLCASSISLGHGGYTFGSGTRLTVV.

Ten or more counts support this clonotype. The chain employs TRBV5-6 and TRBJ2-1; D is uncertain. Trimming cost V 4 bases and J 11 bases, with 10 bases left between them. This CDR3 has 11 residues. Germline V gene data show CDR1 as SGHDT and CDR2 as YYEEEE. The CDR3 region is CASSTSRQQFF. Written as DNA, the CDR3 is TGTGCCAGCAGCACCAGCAGGCAGCAGTTCTTC. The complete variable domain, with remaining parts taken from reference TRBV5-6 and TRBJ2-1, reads DAGVTQSPTHLIKTRGQQVTLRCSPKSGHDTVSWYQQALGQGPQFIFQYYEEEERQRGNFPDRFSGHQFPNYSSELNVNALLLGDSALYLCASSTSRQQFFGPGTRLTVL.